The rows below give T cell receptor beta chains drawn from one sample of a study of OX40 agonist ivuxolimab in advanced cancers. Profiling relied on immunoSEQ multiplex PCR, and the TCRdb table lists in-frame clones only, not all of them. The repertoire holds tens of thousands of clones, with 88% as singletons. Here the sequenced sample was CD4+ or CD8+ T cells sorted from blood, taken in a trial of the OX40 agonist ivuxolimab. The source of these receptors is an adult with an advanced solid tumor such as melanoma, head and neck, liver or kidney cancer. Both conserved end residues are part of each CDR3. Each record gives: V gene, D gene, J gene, CDR3 length, clone size, CDR3 DNA, CDR3 protein. D genes are given only for firm matches. Size is stated for part of the rows, as once, few or many counts, or as a class when the clone is expanded.

TRBV6-4	TRBD2	TRBJ2-3	18	.	TGTGCCAGCAGTGGCTCCCTGCAAGCGGGAGGGCCTAAGCATACGCAGTATTTT	CASSGSLQAGGPKHTQYF
TRBV6-5	TRBD2	TRBJ2-7	13	.	TGTGCCAGCACCCCCTTGCGGGGGGGTGAGCAGTACTTC	CASTPLRGGEQYF
TRBV29-1	TRBD1	TRBJ1-1	14	.	TGCAGCGTTGATCGGACAGGGGGCTTGACTGAAGCTTTCTTT	CSVDRTGGLTEAFF
TRBV7-7	TRBD1	TRBJ2-5	14	.	TGTGCTAGCAGCCGGACAGGGGGCGGGGAGACCCAGTACTTC	CASSRTGGGETQYF
TRBV4-1	.	TRBJ1-1	14	.	TGCGCCAGCAGCCAATACAGGGAGAACACTGAAGCTTTCTTT	CASSQYRENTEAFF
TRBV7-9	TRBD2	TRBJ2-1	16	.	TGTGCCAGCAGCTTAGTTAGGACTAGCGGGTACAATGAGCAGTTCTTC	CASSLVRTSGYNEQFF
TRBV7-9	.	TRBJ1-4	15	.	TGTGCCAGCAGCTTAGGGGGCTTTACTAATGAAAAACTGTTTTTT	CASSLGGFTNEKLFF
TRBV21-1	.	TRBJ1-3	14	.	TGTGCCAGCAGCGCCCGGGACTCTTCCTGGCCCATATATTTT	CASSARDSSWPIYF
TRBV30	.	TRBJ2-1	10	.	TGTGCCTGCCGCCCCCGAGAGCAGTTCTTC	CACRPREQFF
TRBV5-1	TRBD2	TRBJ2-7	16	.	TGCGCCAGCAGCTTGGAGCCTAGCGGGAGGGCCTACGAGCAGTACTTC	CASSLEPSGRAYEQYF
TRBV7-7	.	TRBJ2-5	14	once	TGTGCTAGCAGCCCGATTCGGACGGTGGAGACCCAGTACTTC	CASSPIRTVETQYF
TRBV19	.	TRBJ2-2	16	.	TGTGCCAGTAGTATCTTCCGGGGGGCGGACACCGGGGAGCTGTTTTTT	CASSIFRGADTGELFF
TRBV19	.	TRBJ1-6	14	.	TGTGCCAGTAGTTGGGGCAATTTAGGTTCACCCCTCCACTTT	CASSWGNLGSPLHF
TRBV7-6	TRBD2	TRBJ2-1	15	.	TGTGCCAGCAGCACGGGGGGAAGCTCCTACAATGAGCAGTTCTTC	CASSTGGSSYNEQFF
TRBV18	TRBD2	TRBJ2-2	17	.	TGTGCCAGCTCACCACGAACTAGCGGGAGTCCTACCGGGGAGCTGTTTTTT	CASSPRTSGSPTGELFF
TRBV2	.	TRBJ1-1	12	.	TGTGCCAGCCTGGCAGTTCTTAATGAAGCTTTCTTT	CASLAVLNEAFF
TRBV7-2	.	TRBJ1-4	13	.	.	CASSSILGRKLFF
TRBV10-3	TRBD2	TRBJ2-5	15	.	TGTGCCATCAGTTCAACTAGCGGAGGCGGCGAGACCCAGTACTTC	CAISSTSGGGETQYF
TRBV15	.	TRBJ2-3	15	few	TGTGCCACCAGCAGAGTACTCCAAAGCACAGATACGCAGTATTTT	CATSRVLQSTDTQYF
TRBV18	TRBD2	TRBJ2-1	15	once	TGTGCCAGCTCACCAAGTTCACTAGCGGTGTATGAGCAGTTCTTC	CASSPSSLAVYEQFF
TRBV4-1	.	TRBJ2-7	14	.	TGCGCCAGCAGCCAAAGGACCGGGACCTACGAGCAGTACTTC	CASSQRTGTYEQYF
TRBV19	TRBD1	TRBJ1-2	14	.	TGTGCCAGTAGACCGGACAGGGGGCGCGATGGCTACACCTTC	CASRPDRGRDGYTF
TRBV11-2	.	TRBJ2-3	15	.	TGTGCCAGCAGCTTAGCTCCCGGGGGATCAGATACGCAGTATTTT	CASSLAPGGSDTQYF
TRBV7-6	.	TRBJ1-1	13	.	TGTGCCAGCAGCAAACGCAGGGACACTGAAGCTTTCTTT	CASSKRRDTEAFF
TRBV2	TRBD1	TRBJ2-1	15	.	TGTGCCAGCTCCACCGAGGGACAGAGCCACAATGAGCAGTTCTTC	CASSTEGQSHNEQFF
TRBV6-6	.	TRBJ1-1	12	once	TGTGCCAGCAGCTCGCGGGCGACTGAAGCTTTCTTT	CASSSRATEAFF
TRBV7-2	TRBD1	TRBJ2-6	16	.	TGTGCCGAGAGACAGGGGAACGTCTCTGGGGCCAACGTCCTGACTTTC	CAERQGNVSGANVLTF
TRBV5-1	.	TRBJ1-5	15	.	TGCGCCAGCAGCCCTTGGGGGTCTAAGGATTCTGCCCAGCATTTT	CASSPWGSKDSAQHF
TRBV29-1	.	TRBJ1-2	11	.	TGCAGCGTTCTTAAGGGGATCGGCTACACCTTC	CSVLKGIGYTF
TRBV28	.	TRBJ2-7	11	.	TGTGCCAGCAGCCCGTTTGTTGAGCAGTACTTC	CASSPFVEQYF
TRBV29-1	.	TRBJ1-5	13	.	TGCAGCGTCGTCGGGGGAGTGGATCAGCCCCAGCATTTT	CSVVGGVDQPQHF
TRBV7-9	.	TRBJ2-6	15	.	TGTGCCAGCACCAACAGGGTGGCTGGGGCCAACGTCCTGACTTTC	CASTNRVAGANVLTF
TRBV5-4	.	TRBJ2-2	15	.	TGTGCCAGCAGCCGGGACACCTCGAACACCGGGGAGCTGTTTTTT	CASSRDTSNTGELFF
TRBV15	.	TRBJ2-7	14	.	TGTGCCACCAGCAGAGGAGTCCAGGGGTACGAGCAGTACTTC	CATSRGVQGYEQYF
TRBV9	.	TRBJ1-1	15	.	TGTGCCAGCAGCGTAGTTCGGGCTGGTTACACTGAAGCTTTCTTT	CASSVVRAGYTEAFF
TRBV6-4	TRBD1	TRBJ2-1	15	.	TGTGCCAGCAGTGTGGACAGGGGCGTCCACAATGAGCAGTTCTTC	CASSVDRGVHNEQFF
TRBV19	TRBD2	TRBJ2-7	13	.	TGTGCCAGTAGCGCGGGGGAAACCTACGAGCAGTACTTC	CASSAGETYEQYF
TRBV2	.	TRBJ1-1	14	.	TGTGCCAGCACGCCGGACTTATCGCGGACTGAAGCTTTCTTT	CASTPDLSRTEAFF
TRBV4-1	.	TRBJ1-2	14	.	TGCGCCAGCAGCCGCGTACAGGAAAACTATGGCTACACCTTC	CASSRVQENYGYTF
TRBV9	TRBD2	TRBJ2-7	14	.	TGTGCCAGCAGCGGCGGGACTAGGAGTCACGAGCAGTACTTC	CASSGGTRSHEQYF
TRBV28	.	TRBJ1-2	15	.	TGTGCCAGCACCCTCGGTTCTCCAGGGATCTATGGCTACACCTTC	CASTLGSPGIYGYTF
TRBV28	.	TRBJ2-7	15	.	TGTGCCAGCAGTTCCCCAGGGGGGCCTTCCTACGAGCAGTACTTC	CASSSPGGPSYEQYF
TRBV28	.	TRBJ1-4	16	.	TGTGCCAGCAGTACTCTCACGTGGGCGGCTAATGAAAAACTGTTTTTT	CASSTLTWAANEKLFF